Sequencing of this TCR beta chain was carried out in a study of T cells after yellow fever vaccination. There are a few counts of this clonotype. What it binds is unknown. Whole-study findings and limits: At 95% to 98% for CD4 and around 91% for CD8, most primary-vaccination clones showed up again after the booster. Weaker overall, the secondary response nonetheless peaked faster (day 5 versus 15). Abundant bulk-population clonotypes could contaminate the FACS-sorted repertoires.

The CDR3 runs to 14 residues. Germline CDR1 SGHRS, CDR2 YFSETQ. The germline V and J ends were trimmed by 1 base and 3 bases, with 11 bases remaining between them. TCR cDNA, made by 5'RACE template switching, carried an added universal primer site and UMIs. MiXCR was run by TCRdb on the 5' RACE reads, yielding one entry per CDR3 protein. The sample contains some 670,000 distinct CDR3 sequences, 9% to 15% of which appear only once. This sample comprised PBMCs, obtained on the day of the yellow fever booster vaccination. V is TRBV5-1 and J is TRBJ2-7; the D gene is possibly TRBD1 (5 bases). The source of this sequence is a man aged 25-45 years who received the YFV17D yellow fever vaccine. CDR3 nucleotides: TGCGCCAGCAGCTTGACAGGTGAACGCTACGAGCAGTACTTC. This encodes CASSLTGERYEQYF. Variable domain in full (rest from reference TRBV5-1 and TRBJ2-7): KAGVTQTPRYLIKTRGQQVTLSCSPISGHRSVSWYQQTPGQGLQFLFEYFSETQRNKGNFPGRFSGRQFSNSRSEMNVSTLELGDSALYLCASSLTGERYEQYFGPGTRLTVT.